The entry below gives a single T cell receptor (beta chain) sequence along with its context. The antigen remains undetermined. A much larger clone differs from this one at a single base, so this may be a read error. V was trimmed by 5 bases and J by 10 bases, leaving 14 bases between them. Germline lookup yields CDR1 SGHTA and CDR2 FQGNSA. CDR3 length: 13 residues. Semi-nested PCR with Nested Universal Primer A followed constant-region reverse priming of full-length variable regions. Each CDR3 protein gets one entry after TCRdb re-called the 5' RACE reads with MiXCR. The top ten hold approximately 3% of the sample, which has 55,000 to 80,000 distinct CDR3 sequences, 22% seen once. Study observations and caveats: The larger cohort examined one V-J beta rearrangement, not whole repertoires.

This TCR was sampled from a female donor with breast cancer. The V and J genes are TRBV7-2 and TRBJ1-4, with D tentatively TRBD1 (5 bases). The material sequenced was memory CD4+ T cells sorted from a lymph node. Subset in this sample: memory CD4+ T cells, CD4+CD45RO+CD25-. CDR3 residues: CASSTRDVGKLFF. CDR3 bases: TGTGCCAGCAGCACTCGGGACGTTGGAAAACTGTTTTTT. Together with reference TRBV7-2 and TRBJ1-4, the CDR3 gives the full variable domain: GAGVSQSPSNKVTEKGKDVELRCDPISGHTALYWYRQSLGQGLEFLIYFQGNSAPDKSGLPSDRFSAERTGGSVSTLTIQRTQQEDSAVYLCASSTRDVGKLFFGSGTQLSVL.